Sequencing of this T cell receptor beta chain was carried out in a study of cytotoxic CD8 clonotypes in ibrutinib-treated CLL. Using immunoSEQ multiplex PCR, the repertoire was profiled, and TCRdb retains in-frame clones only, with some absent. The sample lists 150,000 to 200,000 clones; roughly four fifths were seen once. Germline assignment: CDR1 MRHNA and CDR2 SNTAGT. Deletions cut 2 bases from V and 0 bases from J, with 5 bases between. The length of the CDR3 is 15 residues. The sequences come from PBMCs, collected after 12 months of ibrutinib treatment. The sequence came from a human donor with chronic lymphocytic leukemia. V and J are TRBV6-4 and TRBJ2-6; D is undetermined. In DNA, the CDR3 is TGTGCCAGCAGTGACCCAGCCTCTGGGGCCAACGTCCTGACTTTC. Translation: CASSDPASGANVLTF.